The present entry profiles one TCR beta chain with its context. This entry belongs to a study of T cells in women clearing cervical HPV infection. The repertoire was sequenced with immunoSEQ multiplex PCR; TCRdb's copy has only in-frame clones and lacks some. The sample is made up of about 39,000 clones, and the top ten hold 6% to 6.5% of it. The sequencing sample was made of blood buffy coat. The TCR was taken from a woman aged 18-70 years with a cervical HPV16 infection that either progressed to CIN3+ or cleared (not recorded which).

The CDR3 DNA, read in part, is TGTGCCAGCAGCTCCGAACTAGCGGGGAATTACAATGAG. Protein: CASSSELAGNYNE. The whole CDR3 reads CASSSELAGNYNEQFF. This sequence joins TRBV7-6 and TRBJ2-1; TRBD2 agrees at 10 bases. The sequenced fragment ends 3 residues before the CDR3 boundary, so the rest is inferred from the germline J gene. This CDR3 contains 16 residues. The germline CDR1 and CDR2 sequences are SGHVS and FNYEAQ. The V and J ends lost 4 bases and 4 bases, in that order; junction bases with no gene match: 7. Based on the CDR3 plus reference TRBV7-6 and TRBJ2-1, the full variable domain is GAGVSQSPRYKVTKRGQDVALRCDPISGHVSLYWYRQALGQGPEFLTYFNYEAQQDKSGLPNDRFSAERPEGSISTLTIQRTEQRDSAMYRCASSSELAGNYNEQFFGPGTRLTVL.